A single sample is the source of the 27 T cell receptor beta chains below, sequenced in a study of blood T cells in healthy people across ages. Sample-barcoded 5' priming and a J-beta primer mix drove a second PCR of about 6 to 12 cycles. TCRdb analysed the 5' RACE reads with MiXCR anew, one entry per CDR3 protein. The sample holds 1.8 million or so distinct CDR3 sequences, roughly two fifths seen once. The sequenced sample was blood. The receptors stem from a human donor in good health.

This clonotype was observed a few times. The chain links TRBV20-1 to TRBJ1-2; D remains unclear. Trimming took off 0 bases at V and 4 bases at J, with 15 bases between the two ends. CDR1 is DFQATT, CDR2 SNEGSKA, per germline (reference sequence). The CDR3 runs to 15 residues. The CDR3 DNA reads TGCAGTGCTAGAGATCGTCGTGCAGCCGTCTATGGCTACACCTTC. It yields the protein CSARDRRAAVYGYTF.

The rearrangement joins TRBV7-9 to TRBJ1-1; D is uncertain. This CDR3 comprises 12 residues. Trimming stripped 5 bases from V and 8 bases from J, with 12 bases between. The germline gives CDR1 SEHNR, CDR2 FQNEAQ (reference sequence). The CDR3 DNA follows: TGTGCCAGCAGCACTCAGAACGCAGAAGCTTTCTTT. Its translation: CASSTQNAEAFF.

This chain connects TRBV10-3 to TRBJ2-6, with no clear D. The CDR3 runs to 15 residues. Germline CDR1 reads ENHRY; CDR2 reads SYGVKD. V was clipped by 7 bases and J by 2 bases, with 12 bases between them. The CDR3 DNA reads TGTGCCATCATGCAGCCCCCCCCTGGGGCCAACGTCCTGACTTTC. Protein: CAIMQPPPGANVLTF.

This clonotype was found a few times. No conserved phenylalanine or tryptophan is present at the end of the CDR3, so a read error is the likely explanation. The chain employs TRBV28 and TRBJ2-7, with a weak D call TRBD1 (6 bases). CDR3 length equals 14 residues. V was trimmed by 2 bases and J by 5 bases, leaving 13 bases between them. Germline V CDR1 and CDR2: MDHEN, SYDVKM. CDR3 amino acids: CASSLQGGRDEQYL. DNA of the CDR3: TGTGCCAGCAGTTTACAAGGGGGTCGGGACGAGCAGTACTTA.

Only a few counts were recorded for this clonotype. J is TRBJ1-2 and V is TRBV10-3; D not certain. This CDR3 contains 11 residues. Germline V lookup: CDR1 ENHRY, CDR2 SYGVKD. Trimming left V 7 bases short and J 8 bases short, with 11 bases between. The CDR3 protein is CAINGPGGYTF. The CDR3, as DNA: TGTGCCATCAACGGACCTGGCGGCTACACCTTC.

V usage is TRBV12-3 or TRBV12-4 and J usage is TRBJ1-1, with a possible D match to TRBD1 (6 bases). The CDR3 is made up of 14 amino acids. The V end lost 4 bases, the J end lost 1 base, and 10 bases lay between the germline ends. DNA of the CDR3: TGTGCCAGCAGTTCCGGGACACCGAACACTGAAGCTTTCTTT. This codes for CASSSGTPNTEAFF.

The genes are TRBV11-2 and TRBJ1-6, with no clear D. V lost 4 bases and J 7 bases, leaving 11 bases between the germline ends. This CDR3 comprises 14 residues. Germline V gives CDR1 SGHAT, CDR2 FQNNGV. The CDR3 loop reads CASSSLSRNSPLHF. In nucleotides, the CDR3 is TGTGCCAGCAGCTCCCTCTCGAGAAATTCACCCCTCCACTTT.

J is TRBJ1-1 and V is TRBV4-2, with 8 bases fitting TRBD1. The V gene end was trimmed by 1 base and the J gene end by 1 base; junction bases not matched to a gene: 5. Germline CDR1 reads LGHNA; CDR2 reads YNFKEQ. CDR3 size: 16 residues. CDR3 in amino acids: CASSQGPGQGNTEAFF. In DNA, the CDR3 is TGTGCCAGCAGCCAAGGGCCCGGACAGGGGAACACTGAAGCTTTCTTT.

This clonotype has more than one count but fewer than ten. CDR3 in DNA: TGCAGCGCCCTGACAGGGGTCAATCAGCCCCAGCATTTT. This translates into CSALTGVNQPQHF. The chain is built from TRBV29-1 and TRBJ1-5; 8 nucleotides align to TRBD1. V dropped 7 bases and J dropped 3; count of bases not matched to a gene: 5. This CDR3 contains 13 residues. Germline CDR1 is SQVTM and CDR2 is ANQGSEA. Full variable domain (outside the CDR3, taken from reference TRBV29-1 and TRBJ1-5): SAVISQKPSRDICQRGTSLTIQCQVDSQVTMMFWYRQQPGQSLTLIATANQGSEATYESGFVIDKFPISRPNLTFSTLTVSNMSPEDSSIYLCSALTGVNQPQHFGDGTRLSIL.

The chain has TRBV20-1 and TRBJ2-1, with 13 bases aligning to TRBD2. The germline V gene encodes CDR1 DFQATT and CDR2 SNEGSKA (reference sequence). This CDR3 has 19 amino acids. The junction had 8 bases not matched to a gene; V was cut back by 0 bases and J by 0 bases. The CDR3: CSARDSRLAGGFSYNEQFF. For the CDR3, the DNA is TGCAGTGCTAGAGATTCGCGACTAGCGGGGGGCTTCTCCTACAATGAGCAGTTCTTC.

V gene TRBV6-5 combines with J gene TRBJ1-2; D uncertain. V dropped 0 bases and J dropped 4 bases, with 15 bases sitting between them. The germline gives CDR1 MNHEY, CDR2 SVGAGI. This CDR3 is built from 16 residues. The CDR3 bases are TGTGCCAGCAGTTACTCATCGCTAGGCCAGACCTATGGCTACACCTTC. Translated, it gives CASSYSSLGQTYGYTF.

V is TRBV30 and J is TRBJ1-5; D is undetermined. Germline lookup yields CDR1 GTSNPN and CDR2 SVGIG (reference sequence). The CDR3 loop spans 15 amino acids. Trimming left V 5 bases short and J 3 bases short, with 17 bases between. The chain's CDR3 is CAWVDGRSPNQPQHF. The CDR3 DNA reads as TGTGCCTGGGTCGACGGACGGTCCCCCAATCAGCCCCAGCATTTT.

CDR3 region: CASSVETGVYEQYF. In DNA form, the CDR3 reads TGTGCCAGCAGCGTAGAGACAGGAGTCTACGAGCAGTACTTC. The chain employs TRBV9 and TRBJ2-7, with D possibly TRBD1 on 6 matching bases. The CDR3 spans 14 residues. V dropped 0 bases and J dropped 3 bases, with 10 bases sitting between them. CDR1 is SGDLS and CDR2 is YYNGEE in the germline V gene.

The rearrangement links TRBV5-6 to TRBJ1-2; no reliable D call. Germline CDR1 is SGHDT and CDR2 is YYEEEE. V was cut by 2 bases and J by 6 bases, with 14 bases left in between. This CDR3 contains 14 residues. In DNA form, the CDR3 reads TGTGCCAGCAGCTTCGGAGACACCCAAAATGGCTACACCTTC. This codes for CASSFGDTQNGYTF.

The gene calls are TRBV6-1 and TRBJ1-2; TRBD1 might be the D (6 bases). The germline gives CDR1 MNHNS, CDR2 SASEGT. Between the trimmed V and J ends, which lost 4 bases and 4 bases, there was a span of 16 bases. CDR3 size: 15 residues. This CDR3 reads CASSVRTASPYGYTF. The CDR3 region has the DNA TGTGCCAGCAGTGTGAGGACAGCCTCCCCCTATGGCTACACCTTC.

The CDR3: CSAEAREGDTQYF. CDR3 DNA sequence: TGCAGCGCCGAGGCCAGGGAGGGGGATACGCAGTATTTT. The chain links TRBV29-1 to TRBJ2-3; 7 bases map to TRBD2. CDR3 length: 13 amino acids. CDR1 and CDR2 (germline): SQVTM, ANQGSEA. The V gene end was trimmed by 7 bases and the J gene end by 6 bases; junction bases not matched to a gene: 10.

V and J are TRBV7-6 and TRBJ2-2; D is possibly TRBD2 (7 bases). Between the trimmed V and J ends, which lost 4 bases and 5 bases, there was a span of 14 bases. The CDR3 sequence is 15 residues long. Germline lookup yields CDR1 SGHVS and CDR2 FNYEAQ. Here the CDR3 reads CASSSGGKGTGELFF. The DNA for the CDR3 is TGTGCCAGCAGCTCGGGGGGCAAAGGGACCGGGGAGCTGTTTTTT.

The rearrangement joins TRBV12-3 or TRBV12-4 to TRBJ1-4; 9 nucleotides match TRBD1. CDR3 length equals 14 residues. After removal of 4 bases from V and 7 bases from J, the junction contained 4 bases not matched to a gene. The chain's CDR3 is CASSYRGRSEKLFF. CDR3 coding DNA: TGTGCCAGCAGTTACAGGGGGCGGAGTGAAAAACTGTTTTTT.

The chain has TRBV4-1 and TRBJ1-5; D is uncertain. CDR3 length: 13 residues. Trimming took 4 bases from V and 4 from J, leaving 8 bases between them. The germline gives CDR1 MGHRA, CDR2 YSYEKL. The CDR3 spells CASSLVLNQPQHF. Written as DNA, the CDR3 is TGCGCCAGCAGCCTTGTGCTAAATCAGCCCCAGCATTTT.

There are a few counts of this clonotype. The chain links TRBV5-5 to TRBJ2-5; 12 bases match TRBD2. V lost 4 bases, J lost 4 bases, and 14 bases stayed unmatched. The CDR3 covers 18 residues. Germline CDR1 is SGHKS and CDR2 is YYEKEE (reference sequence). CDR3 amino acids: CASSPRLAGVPGLETQYF. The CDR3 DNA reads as TGTGCCAGCAGCCCCCGACTAGCGGGGGTCCCAGGCCTAGAGACCCAGTACTTC.

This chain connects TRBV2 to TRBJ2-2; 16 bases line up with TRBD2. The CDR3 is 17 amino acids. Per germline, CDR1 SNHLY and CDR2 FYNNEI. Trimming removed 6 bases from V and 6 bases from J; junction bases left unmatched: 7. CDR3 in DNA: TGTGCCAGCAGACCTGGGACTAGCGGGGGGGCAGCCGGGGAGCTGTTTTTT. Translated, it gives CASRPGTSGGAAGELFF. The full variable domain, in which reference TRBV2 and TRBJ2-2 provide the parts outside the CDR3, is EPEVTQTPSHQVTQMGQEVILRCVPISNHLYFYWYRQILGQKVEFLVSFYNNEISEKSEIFDDQFSVERPDGSNFTLKIRSTKLEDSAMYFCASRPGTSGGAAGELFFGEGSRLTVL.

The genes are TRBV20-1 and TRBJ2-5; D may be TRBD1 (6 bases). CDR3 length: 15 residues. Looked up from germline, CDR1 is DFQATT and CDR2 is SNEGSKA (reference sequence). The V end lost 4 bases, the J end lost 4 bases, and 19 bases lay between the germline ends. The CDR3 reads CSAISFRQDRETQYF. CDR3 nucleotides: TGCAGTGCTATCAGTTTCCGACAGGATAGAGAGACCCAGTACTTC.

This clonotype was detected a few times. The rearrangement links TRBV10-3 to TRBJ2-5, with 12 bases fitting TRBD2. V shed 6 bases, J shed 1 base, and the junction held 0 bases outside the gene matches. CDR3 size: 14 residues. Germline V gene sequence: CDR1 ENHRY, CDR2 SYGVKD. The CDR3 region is CAIRTSGGQETQYF. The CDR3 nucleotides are TGTGCCATCAGGACTAGCGGGGGCCAAGAGACCCAGTACTTC.

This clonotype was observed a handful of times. CDR3 coding DNA: TGTGCCAGCAGCTTAGGGACTAGGGCCAATGAGCAGTTCTTC. Translating it yields CASSLGTRANEQFF. The chain employs TRBV7-9 and TRBJ2-1; 7 nucleotides match TRBD2. The CDR3 spans 14 residues. V dropped 1 base and J dropped 6; count of bases not matched to a gene: 3. Looked up from germline, CDR1 is SEHNR and CDR2 is FQNEAQ (reference sequence). The complete variable domain, with remaining parts taken from reference TRBV7-9 and TRBJ2-1, reads DTGVSQNPRHKITKRGQNVTFRCDPISEHNRLYWYRQTLGQGPEFLTYFQNEAQLEKSRLLSDRFSAERPKGSFSTLEIQRTEQGDSAMYLCASSLGTRANEQFFGPGTRLTVL.

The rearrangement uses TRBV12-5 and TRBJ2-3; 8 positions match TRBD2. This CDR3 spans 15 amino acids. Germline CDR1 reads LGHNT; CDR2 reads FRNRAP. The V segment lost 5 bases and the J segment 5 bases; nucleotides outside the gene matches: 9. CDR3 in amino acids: CASGMKRGNGDTQYF. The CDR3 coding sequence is TGTGCTAGTGGTATGAAGCGGGGGAACGGAGATACGCAGTATTTT.

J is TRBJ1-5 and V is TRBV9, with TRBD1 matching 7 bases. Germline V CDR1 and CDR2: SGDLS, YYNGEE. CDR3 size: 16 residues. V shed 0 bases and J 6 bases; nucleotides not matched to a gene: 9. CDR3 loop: CASSVGTGELGQPQHF. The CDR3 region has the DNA TGTGCCAGCAGCGTAGGCACAGGGGAGTTGGGTCAGCCCCAGCATTTT.

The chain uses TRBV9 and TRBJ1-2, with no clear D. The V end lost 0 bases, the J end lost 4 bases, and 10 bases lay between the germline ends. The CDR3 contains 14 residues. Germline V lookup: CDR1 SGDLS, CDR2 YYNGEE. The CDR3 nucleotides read TGTGCCAGCAGCGTAGTGACACCCTCCTATGGCTACACCTTC. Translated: CASSVVTPSYGYTF.